This TCR beta chain was retrieved from a study of cytomegalovirus exposure and HLA in healthy donors. Study information: From HLA-typed donors, an early data release held tens of millions of unique TCRs.

This clone was seen only once. Its antigen is currently unknown. PCR primers comprised 60 Vbeta and 13 Jbeta primers. The method was immunoSEQ multiplex PCR; TCRdb's version includes in-frame clones alone and lacks a portion of them. The sample holds over 85,000 clones; 70% to 85% are singletons and the top ten take roughly 6%. Whole-study results and caveats: Usually a TCR sequence was rare, but some public TCRs were found in many donors. An analysis that was carried out later associated 16,000 or so TCR beta sequences with HLA alleles at 0.05 false discovery rate. It was in a later analysis that TCR association rates were seen to vary by HLA locus, highest for DRB1 and lowest for HLA-C.

Germline assignment: CDR1 MNHEY and CDR2 SMNVEV (reference sequence). V lost 0 bases, J lost 3 bases, and 5 bases lay in between. The CDR3 contains 13 residues. The sample consisted of PBMCs. The TCR was taken from a man aged 25 to 40 in good health and CMV-seropositive. The rearrangement links TRBV27 to TRBJ2-5; D uncertain. The CDR3 coding sequence is TGTGCCAGCAGTTTATCGGCGGAAGAGACCCAGTACTTC. It specifies CASSLSAEETQYF.